The clone carrying this T cell receptor beta chain was seen more than once but under ten times. In the authors' methods: Estimated nucleated cell counts came from reference gene primer amplification. The assay was immunoSEQ multiplex PCR, and TCRdb's table has in-frame clones only and misses some. Clonal size and the V and J genes are those of that table, whereas D and trimming came from the DNA. The table lists more than 100,000 clones, roughly 84% of them singletons. Trimming pared 1 base from V and 6 bases from J, leaving 7 bases between. Germline lookup yields CDR1 GTSNPN and CDR2 SVGIG (reference sequence). This CDR3 region has 12 residues. The data originate from a study of blood T cell repertoires in COVID-19.

Sequenced input: peripheral blood. The chain carries TRBV30 and TRBJ1-5; possible D gene TRBD1, 5 bases. The receptor comes from a woman aged 30 to 39 who had recovered from COVID-19. The CDR3 loop reads CAWSEGVQPQHF. CDR3 in DNA: TGTGCCTGGAGTGAAGGGGTTCAGCCCCAGCATTTT.